Listed below are T cell receptor beta chains from one sample, sequenced in a study of blood T cell repertoires in COVID-19. Here immunoSEQ multiplex PCR was the method, and the copy in TCRdb shows in-frame clones only, minus some. The sample contains 200,000 to 250,000 clones, about 85% of which appear only once. Material: peripheral blood. These receptors all come from a woman younger than 30 who had recovered from COVID-19. CDR3s include the opening cysteine and the closing phenylalanine or tryptophan. The D gene is left open where the match is weak. The listing skips clone size in some rows; elsewhere it reads once, few, many or a size class.

V gene	clone size	D gene	J gene	CDR3 DNA	CDR3 protein
TRBV3-1/TRBV3-2	many	-	TRBJ2-2	TGTGCCAGCAGCACCCTAGTCGGGGAGCTGTTTTTT	CASSTLVGELFF
TRBV18	-	-	TRBJ2-2	TGTGCCAGCCGCGCCCAGGGAGGCACCGGGGAGCTGTTTTTT	CASRAQGGTGELFF
TRBV29-1	-	TRBD1	TRBJ2-2	TGCAGCGTTGCTATGATATTGGGACAGCCGAGTACCGGGGAGCTGTTTTTT	CSVAMILGQPSTGELFF
TRBV27	-	TRBD1	TRBJ2-1	TGTGCCAGCAGCCGCATCGGGACAGGGGTTTACAATGAGCAGTTCTTC	CASSRIGTGVYNEQFF
TRBV7-9	-	-	TRBJ1-3	TGTGCCAGCAGCTTAATAACGGGAGAACCCCTTGGAAACACCATATATTTT	CASSLITGEPLGNTIYF
TRBV7-3	-	TRBD1	TRBJ1-1	TGTGCCAGCAGCTTAACGGGGACAGATTACACTGAAGCTTTCTTT	CASSLTGTDYTEAFF
TRBV3-1/TRBV3-2	-	TRBD1	TRBJ2-1	TGTGCCAGCAGCCTTCGGGACAGGAGGTACAATGAGCAGTTCTTC	CASSLRDRRYNEQFF
TRBV10-3	-	TRBD2	TRBJ2-7	TGTGCCATCCGCGGGGGGGGGTCTGCCACCTACGAGCAGTACTTC	CAIRGGGSATYEQYF
TRBV29-1	-	TRBD1	TRBJ1-2	TGCAGCGACGAGGACAGGGTGAACTATGGCTACACCTTC	CSDEDRVNYGYTF
TRBV9	few	TRBD2	TRBJ2-2	TGTGCCAGCAGCGTCGGGGGGAGCGGCGGGGAGCTGTTTTTT	CASSVGGSGGELFF
TRBV30	-	TRBD1	TRBJ1-5	TGTGCCTGGGCAGGACAGGTTGGTGAACCCCAGCATTTT	CAWAGQVGEPQHF
TRBV30	-	-	TRBJ1-1	TGTGCCTGGATAGGGGGTGCGGGCACTGAAGCTTTCTTT	CAWIGGAGTEAFF
TRBV4-2	once	-	TRBJ2-7	TGTGCCAGCAGCCAAGGGACTCTAAGCTCCTACGAGCAGTACTTC	CASSQGTLSSYEQYF
TRBV11-1	-	-	TRBJ2-1	TGTGCCAGCAGCTGGGTCAGGGGCAATGAGCAGTTCTTC	CASSWVRGNEQFF
TRBV19	-	TRBD1	TRBJ1-3	TGTGCCAGTAGTGCGACAGGGGGCGCTGGAAACACCATATATTTT	CASSATGGAGNTIYF
TRBV5-4	-	-	TRBJ2-2	TGTGCCAGCAGCTTGCGGGGTTTCGGGGAGCTGTTTTTT	CASSLRGFGELFF
TRBV6-5	few	-	TRBJ1-1	TGTGCCAGCAGTCTACAGGGATTGGGCACTGAAGCTTTCTTT	CASSLQGLGTEAFF
TRBV11-2	-	TRBD1	TRBJ1-2	TGTGCCAGCAGCTCGATAAGACAGGGTATCACTGGGTACACCTTC	CASSSIRQGITGYTF
TRBV28	-	-	TRBJ1-6	TGTGCCAGCGTCCCTTCGAGCTCCTATAATTCACCCCTCCACTTT	CASVPSSSYNSPLHF
TRBV5-1	-	-	TRBJ2-3	TGCGCCAGCAGCCTCGGAGGCAGTGGTCGGGATACGCAGTATTTT	CASSLGGSGRDTQYF
TRBV25-1	-	-	TRBJ1-2	TGTGCCAGCAGTACCCATGACACCCTGCTTGGCTACACCTTC	CASSTHDTLLGYTF
TRBV24-1	-	-	TRBJ2-2	TGTGCCACCAGTGCCGGGAACACCGGGGAGCTGTTTTTT	CATSAGNTGELFF
TRBV4-1	-	-	TRBJ2-5	TGCGCCAGCAGCCCTAGGAAGGAGGAGACCCAGTACTTC	CASSPRKEETQYF
TRBV9	-	-	TRBJ1-6	TGTGCCAGCAGCATCGCACAGGCGGGGAATTCACCCCTCCACTTT	CASSIAQAGNSPLHF
TRBV18	-	-	TRBJ1-1	TGTGCCAGCTCACCAGTTCGGGGGGCGCCTGTAAACACTGAAGCTTTCTTT	CASSPVRGAPVNTEAFF
TRBV7-2	-	TRBD1	TRBJ2-7	TGTGCCAGCAGCCGGACAGGGGGCGCAGCCTACGAGCAGTACTTC	CASSRTGGAAYEQYF
TRBV2	-	TRBD1	TRBJ1-1	TGTGCCAGCAGTGATGGTTACAGGGGGAGCACTGAAGCTTTCTTT	CASSDGYRGSTEAFF
TRBV7-3	-	TRBD1	TRBJ2-2	TGTGCCAGCAGCTCGGGACAGTCATACGGCGGGGAGCTGTTTTTT	CASSSGQSYGGELFF
TRBV7-6	once	TRBD2	TRBJ2-5	TGTGCCAGCAGCGGGACTAGCGGGAATCAAGAGACCCAGTACTTC	CASSGTSGNQETQYF
TRBV5-8	-	TRBD1	TRBJ1-1	TGTGCCAGCAGCTATTTTGTCAGGGGGGCCGTGAACACTGAAGCTTTCTTT	CASSYFVRGAVNTEAFF
TRBV5-1	-	TRBD1	TRBJ1-3	TGCGCCAGCTCCTCAGGGGGCGTCGAGTCTGGAAACACCATATATTTT	CASSSGGVESGNTIYF
TRBV11-2	-	TRBD2	TRBJ2-4	TGTGCCAGCGGGGGGGAGAGCAAAAACATTCAGTACTTC	CASGGESKNIQYF
TRBV7-2	-	TRBD1	TRBJ1-1	TGTGCCAGCAGCTTAACGGGACAGGAGAACACTGAAGCTTTCTTT	CASSLTGQENTEAFF
TRBV7-3	once	-	TRBJ1-2	TGTGCCAGCAGCTGGACAGCTGGCTATGGCTACACCTTC	CASSWTAGYGYTF
TRBV9	-	TRBD1	TRBJ1-2	TGTGCCAGCAGCGTAGAAGGGACAGGGGGCGCGCTTGGCTACACCTTC	CASSVEGTGGALGYTF